One and the same sample provided the 11 T cell receptor beta chains below, sequenced in a study of shared clonotypes between healthy human individuals. TCRdb's table, derived via immunoSEQ multiplex PCR, lists solely in-frame clones and lacks some. The sample includes about 2.3 million clones, around 93% of them seen just once. Material: naive CD4+ T cells from PBMCs. Subset specified: CD45RA+ positively selected. The receptors here all came from a man between 18 and 29 years old in good health. Some clones in this sample may be carry-over from other donors' samples.

CDR3 coding DNA: TGTGCCAGCAGCCCCCCCGGGACAGGGAGGGCAGATACGCAGTATTTT. Protein: CASSPPGTGRADTQYF. The chain employs TRBV5-6 and TRBJ2-3; 9 bases are shared with TRBD1. Germline V gene data show CDR1 as SGHDT and CDR2 as YYEEEE. V was clipped by 4 bases and J by 4 bases; unmatched bases: 10. The CDR3 has 16 residues.

Note on this clone: This sample also contains other DNA sequences that code for the same CDR3. The chain joins TRBV19 to TRBJ2-2, with D unresolved. The CDR3 runs to 12 residues. Germline loops: CDR1 LNHDA, CDR2 SQIVND (reference sequence). Trimming took 2 bases from V and 4 from J, leaving 2 bases between them. The CDR3 DNA reads TGTGCCAGTAGTATAACCACCGGGGAGCTGTTTTTT. It translates to CASSITTGELFF. The variable domain in full, with the rest retrieved from reference TRBV19 and TRBJ2-2, is DGGITQSPKYLFRKEGQNVTLSCEQNLNHDAMYWYRQDPGQGLRLIYYSQIVNDFQKGDIAEGYSVSREKKESFPLTVTSAQKNPTAFYLCASSITTGELFFGEGSRLTVL.

The chain has TRBV6-1 and TRBJ2-2; 12 nucleotides agree with TRBD2. Germline V gene data show CDR1 as MNHNS and CDR2 as SASEGT. Unmatched junction bases numbered 0, after V lost 4 bases and J lost 0 bases. The CDR3 spans 16 residues. CDR3 amino acids: CASSGLAGANTGELFF. The CDR3 DNA is TGTGCCAGCAGTGGACTAGCGGGAGCGAACACCGGGGAGCTGTTTTTT.

The CDR3 DNA is TGTGCCAGCCCAGCAAACACCGGGGAGCTGTTTTTT. Translation gives CASPANTGELFF. The chain joins TRBV6-1 to TRBJ2-2; D is undetermined. Trimming shortened V by 8 bases and J by 2 bases, and 6 bases separated the two germline ends. This CDR3 comprises 12 residues. Looked up from germline, CDR1 is MNHNS and CDR2 is SASEGT.

The chain joins TRBV2 to TRBJ2-5; D gene ambiguous. The length of the CDR3 is 11 residues. The germline V gene encodes CDR1 SNHLY and CDR2 FYNNEI. V lost 2 bases to trimming and J lost 6 bases, with 4 bases between them. CDR3 DNA: TGTGCCAGCAGTGAAATTCAGACCCAGTACTTC. Translated, it gives CASSEIQTQYF.

The chain recombines TRBV6-6 with TRBJ1-4, with D maybe TRBD1 (5 bases). The CDR3 has 14 residues. The germline V and J ends were trimmed by 2 bases and 8 bases, with 12 bases remaining between them. The germline V gene has CDR1 MNHNY and CDR2 SVGAGI (reference sequence). For the CDR3, the DNA is TGTGCCAGCAGTTACAGACAGCTACTCGAAAAACTGTTTTTT. Protein: CASSYRQLLEKLFF.

This chain links TRBV10-3 with TRBJ1-2, with D possibly matching TRBD1 (5 bases). With 6 bases removed from V and 7 bases from J, the gap between germline ends came to 12 bases. Per germline, CDR1 ENHRY and CDR2 SYGVKD. The CDR3 length is 12 residues. Here the CDR3 reads CAIRRFGGGYTF. DNA of the CDR3: TGTGCCATCAGAAGATTTGGGGGTGGCTACACCTTC.

V usage is TRBV29-1 and J usage is TRBJ2-1, with 7 positions matching TRBD2. CDR3 size: 13 residues. Germline CDR1 and CDR2: SQVTM and ANQGSEA. Trimming cost V 4 bases and J 10 bases; bases outside gene matches: 10. The CDR3 protein is CSVVLIGGGEQFF. The CDR3 bases are TGCAGCGTTGTACTTATTGGGGGAGGGGAGCAGTTCTTC.

This sequence joins TRBV9 and TRBJ2-2; TRBD2 aligns across 10 bases. The CDR3 covers 20 residues. Losses at the gene ends were 0 bases for V and 0 bases for J; bases not matched to a gene: 11. Germline V gene sequence: CDR1 SGDLS, CDR2 YYNGEE. The CDR3 DNA is TGTGCCAGCAGCGTAGGGTGGACTAGCGGACACAAAACGAACACCGGGGAGCTGTTTTTT. The encoded protein is CASSVGWTSGHKTNTGELFF.

The chain is built from TRBV10-2 and TRBJ2-5; the match to TRBD1 covers 7 bases. Judging by the DNA end, TRBJ2-7 fits better; the J call may be wrong. The V gene's germline CDR1 is WSHSY and CDR2 SAAADI. The CDR3 totals 14 residues. Written as DNA, the CDR3 is TGCGCCAGCAGTGACCAGGGGACAGTCTACGAGCAGTACTTC. This translates into CASSDQGTVYEQYF.

CDR3 residues: CASSSRQGHNEQFF. The CDR3 DNA reads as TGTGCCAGCAGCTCTCGACAGGGGCACAATGAGCAGTTCTTC. J is TRBJ2-1 and V is TRBV7-9, with 8 bases that match TRBD1. The CDR3 spans 14 residues. In germline, CDR1 is SEHNR, CDR2 FQNEAQ (reference sequence). V dropped 4 bases and J dropped 5; count of bases not matched to a gene: 4.